One sample yielded the 18 T cell receptor beta chains listed below, sequenced in a study of blood T cell repertoires in COVID-19. Profiled with immunoSEQ multiplex PCR; TCRdb holds only in-frame clones, not every one. The sample carries approximately 350,000 clones, roughly 84% recorded once. The sequenced sample was PBMCs or T cells enriched from blood (not recorded which). The source is a young woman who had recovered from COVID-19.

The chain couples TRBV5-1 to TRBJ2-1; the match to TRBD2 covers 7 bases. V shed 7 bases and J 0 bases; nucleotides not matched to a gene: 10. The CDR3 runs to 16 residues. CDR1 and CDR2 from the germline V gene are SGHRS and YFSETQ. The chain's CDR3 is CASSEASGVSYNEQFF. The CDR3 bases are TGCGCCAGCTCCGAGGCGAGCGGGGTCTCCTACAATGAGCAGTTCTTC.

V and J are TRBV7-2 and TRBJ2-1; a weak D match, TRBD2 (5 bases). Trimming took 5 bases from V and 4 from J, leaving 9 bases between them. The CDR3 consists of 13 residues. Per germline, CDR1 SGHTA and CDR2 FQGNSA. CDR3 residues: CASSGRWYNEQFF. Written as DNA, the CDR3 is TGTGCCAGCAGCGGGAGATGGTACAATGAGCAGTTCTTC.

The chain is built from TRBV11-2 and TRBJ1-5; TRBD1 matches at 8 bases. The CDR3 totals 14 residues. Germline V lookup: CDR1 SGHAT, CDR2 FQNNGV. J gave up 5 bases and V 3 bases, and 3 bases lay outside the gene matches. The CDR3 DNA reads as TGTGCCAGCAGCTTGGACAGGGATTATCAGCCCCAGCATTTT. This gives the protein CASSLDRDYQPQHF.

This chain uses TRBV7-6 with TRBJ2-1, with 10 bases fitting TRBD2. The germline CDR1 and CDR2 sequences are SGHVS and FNYEAQ. This CDR3 is 20 amino acids long. With 2 bases clipped from V and 1 base from J, the junction kept 14 bases outside the gene matches. Written as DNA, the CDR3 is TGTGCCAGCAGCTTAAGTTCGTGGCTAGCGGGAGAATCTTCCTACAATGAGCAGTTCTTC. Amino acid sequence: CASSLSSWLAGESSYNEQFF. Drawing the rest from reference TRBV7-6 and TRBJ2-1, the complete variable domain is GAGVSQSPRYKVTKRGQDVALRCDPISGHVSLYWYRQALGQGPEFLTYFNYEAQQDKSGLPNDRFSAERPEGSISTLTIQRTEQRDSAMYRCASSLSSWLAGESSYNEQFFGPGTRLTVL.

The rearrangement joins TRBV7-3 to TRBJ2-1, with TRBD1 as a possible D gene (5 bases). This CDR3 has 14 amino acids. V was clipped by 1 base and J by 6 bases, with 10 bases between them. Germline-derived CDR1 and CDR2 are SGHTA and FQGTGA. The CDR3 loop is CASSLMGQGNEQFF. CDR3 nucleotide sequence: TGTGCCAGCAGCTTAATGGGGCAGGGCAATGAGCAGTTCTTC.

The chain has TRBV24-1 and TRBJ1-2, with D maybe TRBD1 (6 bases). CDR1 and CDR2 from the germline V gene are KGHDR and SFDVKD. V shed 4 bases and J shed 6 bases, with 20 bases lying between them. CDR3 length: 16 residues. The CDR3: CATSDPTPTGSHGYTF. CDR3 nucleotide sequence: TGTGCCACCAGTGACCCTACCCCGACAGGATCTCATGGCTACACCTTC.

Notes on this clone: Compared with germline, one end of the junction differs, possibly owing to a read error. V is TRBV5-3 and J is TRBJ2-7, with TRBD2 matching over 8 bases. TRBV5-3 is sorted into the ORF group, with uncertain function. The length of the CDR3 is 15 residues. CDR3 protein: CARSTKRGLAYAQYF. The CDR3 DNA reads TGTGCCAGAAGCACGAAGAGAGGACTAGCCTACGCGCAGTACTTC.

The genes are TRBV5-1 and TRBJ1-2; 11 nucleotides line up with TRBD1. Germline values: CDR1 SGHRS, CDR2 YFSETQ. With 5 bases clipped from V and 6 bases from J, the junction kept 6 bases outside the gene matches. This CDR3 has 14 residues. The CDR3: CASRDGQGADGYTF. In DNA form, the CDR3 reads TGCGCCAGCAGAGACGGACAGGGGGCAGATGGCTACACCTTC.

As DNA, the CDR3 is TGTGCCAGCAAGGGACAGACGAACACTGAAGCTTTCTTT. Translating gives CASKGQTNTEAFF. The chain combines TRBV2 with TRBJ1-1, with 7 nucleotides matching TRBD1. J lost 1 base, V lost 7 bases, and 3 bases had no gene match. Germline V lookup: CDR1 SNHLY, CDR2 FYNNEI. The CDR3 has 13 residues.

The chain uses TRBV2 and TRBJ1-6, with D uncertain. The CDR3 sequence is 12 residues long. Per the germline V gene, CDR1 is SNHLY and CDR2 is FYNNEI. Trimming pared 9 bases from V and 5 bases from J, leaving 8 bases between. The CDR3 sequence: CASCRDNSPLHF. In DNA form, the CDR3 reads TGTGCCAGTTGTCGGGATAATTCACCCCTCCACTTT. The variable domain in full, completed from reference TRBV2 and TRBJ1-6, reads EPEVTQTPSHQVTQMGQEVILRCVPISNHLYFYWYRQILGQKVEFLVSFYNNEISEKSEIFDDQFSVERPDGSNFTLKIRSTKLEDSAMYFCASCRDNSPLHFGNGTRLTVT.

The chain carries TRBV4-2 and TRBJ1-2; 7 bases agree with TRBD1. The trim removed 3 bases at V and 0 bases at J, leaving 7 bases unmatched. The CDR3 sequence is 16 residues long. From germline, CDR1 is LGHNA and CDR2 YNFKEQ. The CDR3 nucleotides are TGTGCCAGCAGCCAGATTGGACAGGACTCTAACTATGGCTACACCTTC. It specifies CASSQIGQDSNYGYTF.

Regarding this clone: Different DNA sequences within this sample yield the same CDR3. V gene TRBV30 combines with J gene TRBJ1-5; unclear D gene. V lost 0 bases to trimming and J lost 4 bases, with 7 bases between them. The germline gives CDR1 GTSNPN, CDR2 SVGIG (reference sequence). The CDR3 spans 13 residues. The CDR3 loop is CAWSVTGNQPQHF. In nucleotides, the CDR3 is TGTGCCTGGAGTGTGACGGGGAATCAGCCCCAGCATTTT.

This chain joins TRBV11-2 and TRBJ1-1; D is unresolved. Germline V lookup: CDR1 SGHAT, CDR2 FQNNGV. Between the trimmed V and J ends, which lost 5 bases and 1 base, there was a span of 8 bases. The CDR3 has 13 amino acids. The CDR3 reads CASSPRQNTEAFF. DNA of the CDR3: TGTGCCAGCAGCCCGAGACAGAACACTGAAGCTTTCTTT.

The chain has TRBV18 and TRBJ2-7, with 7 positions matching TRBD2. CDR3 length: 13 residues. Trimming cost V 2 bases and J 5 bases; bases outside gene matches: 3. Germline assignment: CDR1 KGHSH and CDR2 LQKENI. The CDR3 spells CASSPGLGNEQYF. CDR3 nucleotide sequence: TGTGCCAGCTCACCAGGACTAGGAAACGAGCAGTACTTC. Supplemented by reference TRBV18 and TRBJ2-7, the full variable domain reads NAGVMQNPRHLVRRRGQEARLRCSPMKGHSHVYWYRQLPEEGLKFMVYLQKENIIDESGMPKERFSAEFPKEGPSILRIQQVVRGDSAAYFCASSPGLGNEQYFGPGTRLTVT.

The chain is built from TRBV19 and TRBJ1-2; no reliable D call. CDR3 length: 15 residues. Germline-derived CDR1 and CDR2 are LNHDA and SQIVND (reference sequence). V dropped 1 base and J dropped 1 base, with 10 bases sitting between them. The DNA of the CDR3 is TGTGCCAGTAGTATAGGGGTTACAGTTAACTATGGCTACACCTTC. Translation gives CASSIGVTVNYGYTF.

V is TRBV10-3 and J is TRBJ2-7; TRBD1 agrees at 7 bases. With V trimmed by 8 bases and J by 5 bases, 6 bases remained unmatched. CDR1 is ENHRY and CDR2 is SYGVKD in the germline V gene. This CDR3 spans 12 amino acids. The CDR3 region has the DNA TGTGCCATCGGCTGGACAGGCGACGAGCAGTACTTC. Translation: CAIGWTGDEQYF.

V and J are TRBV19 and TRBJ2-7; D perhaps matches TRBD1 (6 bases). Germline assignment: CDR1 LNHDA and CDR2 SQIVND (reference sequence). Trimming took off 4 bases at V and 3 bases at J, with 19 bases between the two ends. The CDR3 consists of 16 residues. CDR3 loop: CASSRSLRTELYEQYF. Written as DNA, the CDR3 is TGTGCCAGTAGTAGGTCCCTTCGGACAGAACTCTACGAGCAGTACTTC.

This clone was counted once. This chain uses TRBV28 with TRBJ1-6; D unresolved. CDR1 MDHEN and CDR2 SYDVKM come from the germline V gene. This CDR3 is 15 amino acids long. Deletions cut 4 bases from V and 7 bases from J, with 14 bases between. The CDR3 loop is CASSSLLGQNSPLHF. CDR3 coding DNA: TGTGCCAGCAGTTCTCTGTTGGGCCAAAATTCACCCCTCCACTTT.